This TCR beta chain comes out of a study of identical twins. TCRdb analysed the 5' RACE reads with MiXCR anew, one entry per CDR3 protein. The data contain some 690,000 distinct CDR3 sequences, around 20% of them singletons. Study-wide findings and caveats: Monozygotic twins shared more out-of-frame TCR alpha than recombination models predicted.

Trimming took off 1 base at V and 6 bases at J, with 15 bases between the two ends. This CDR3 spans 15 amino acids. CDR1 and CDR2 (germline): LGHDT, YNNKEL (reference sequence). Details on this clonotype: Its antigen is as yet unknown.

The same specimen was also included in a second study, on T cells expressing NK-cell markers.

The TCR originated in a woman aged 18-30 years in good health. Sequenced: PBMCs. The chain is built from TRBV3-1 and TRBJ1-2; D not certain. CDR3 in DNA: TGTGCCAGCAGCCAAGGGGCGGGCAGGTACCATGGCTACACCTTC. Encoded protein: CASSQGAGRYHGYTF.